The present TCR beta chain was sequenced within a study of T cell responses to AZD1222 COVID-19 vaccine. Study conclusions and caveats: White British ancestry dominated among donors, who included more females, and clonal diversity was possibly underestimated.

This clone was seen a few times. The antigen is unknown. Trimming shortened V by 0 bases and J by 1 base, and 13 bases separated the two germline ends. CDR3 length: 17 residues. Per the germline V gene, CDR1 is LGHNA and CDR2 is YNFKEQ. Only in-frame clones appear in the TCRdb table, and some are missing; sequencing was by immunoSEQ multiplex PCR. The sample includes around 50,000 clones, 84% of them seen just once. The chain carries TRBV4-2 and TRBJ1-3, with D possibly being TRBD1 (6 bases). The source was peripheral blood, collected on day 0 of AZD1222 vaccination. This TCR derives from an adult in good health. DNA of the CDR3: TGTGCCAGCAGCCAAGACATAGGCCAGGGGTCTGGAAACACCATATATTTT. Amino acids: CASSQDIGQGSGNTIYF.